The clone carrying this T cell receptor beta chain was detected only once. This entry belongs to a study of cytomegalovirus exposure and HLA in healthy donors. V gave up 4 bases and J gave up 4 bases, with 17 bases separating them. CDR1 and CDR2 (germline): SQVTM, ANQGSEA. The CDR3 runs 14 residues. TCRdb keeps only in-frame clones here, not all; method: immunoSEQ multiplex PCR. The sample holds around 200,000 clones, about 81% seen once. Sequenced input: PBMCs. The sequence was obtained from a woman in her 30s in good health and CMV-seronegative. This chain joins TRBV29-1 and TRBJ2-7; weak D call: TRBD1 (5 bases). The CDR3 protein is CSVVEAGSQYEQYF. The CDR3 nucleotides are TGCAGCGTTGTAGAGGCAGGGTCCCAGTACGAGCAGTACTTC.